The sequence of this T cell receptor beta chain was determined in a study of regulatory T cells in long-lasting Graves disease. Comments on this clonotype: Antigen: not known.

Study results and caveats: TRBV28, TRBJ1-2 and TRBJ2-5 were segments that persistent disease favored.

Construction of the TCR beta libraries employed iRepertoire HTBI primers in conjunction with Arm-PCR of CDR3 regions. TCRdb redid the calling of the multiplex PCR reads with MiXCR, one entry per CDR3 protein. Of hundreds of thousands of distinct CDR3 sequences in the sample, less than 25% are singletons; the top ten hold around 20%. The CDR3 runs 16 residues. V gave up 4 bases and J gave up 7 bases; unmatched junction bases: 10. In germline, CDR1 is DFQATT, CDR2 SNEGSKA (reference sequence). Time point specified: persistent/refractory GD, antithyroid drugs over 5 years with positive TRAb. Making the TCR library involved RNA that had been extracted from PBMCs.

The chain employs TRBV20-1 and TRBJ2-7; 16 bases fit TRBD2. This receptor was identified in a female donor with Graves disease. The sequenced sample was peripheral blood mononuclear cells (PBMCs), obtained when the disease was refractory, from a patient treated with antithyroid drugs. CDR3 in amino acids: CSAKRGLAGGPGEQYF. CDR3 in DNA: TGCAGTGCTAAAAGGGGACTAGCGGGAGGGCCGGGGGAGCAGTACTTC.